This TCR beta chain appears in the sequencing data of a study of blood T cell repertoires in COVID-19. Looking at the study overall: Acute and convalescent COVID-19 samples came from the United States, Italy and Spain. T cells, B-cell-depleted T cells, or PBMCs provided the cDNA or gDNA that served as material.

Authors' methods: Estimation of nucleated cell counts relied on the amplification of reference gene primers. TCRdb keeps only in-frame clones here, not all; method: immunoSEQ multiplex PCR. V, J and clone size are taken as reported in that table, and D and trimming were inferred from the DNA itself. The repertoire has about 120,000 clones, about 89% of them found once; the top ten carry about 18%. Looked up from germline, CDR1 is SEHNR and CDR2 is FQNEAQ (reference sequence). V dropped 5 bases and J dropped 7 bases, with 8 bases sitting between them. The CDR3 contains 12 residues. Sequenced material: peripheral blood. The receptor's source is a human donor with acute or convalescent COVID-19. The donor label of this sample is uncertain. J is TRBJ2-2 and V is TRBV7-9; tentative D call: TRBD2 (5 bases). The CDR3 sequence is CASSPEGGELFF. CDR3 coding DNA: TGTGCCAGCAGCCCTGAGGGCGGGGAGCTGTTTTTT.